Below, one T cell receptor beta chain is given with its context. The antigen remains undetermined. Vbeta (60) and Jbeta (13) primers were used in the PCR. Measured with immunoSEQ multiplex PCR; TCRdb has only the in-frame clones, and not every one. Of approximately 170,000 clones in the sample, about 85% were seen once. This sample is part of a study of cytomegalovirus exposure and HLA in healthy donors. In the study overall: Among the 398 donors who were genotyped, 81% fell in the genetic ancestry cluster that is associated with self-reported Caucasian donors. Broader study findings: The classifier, whose performance was assessed in both the original and validation cohorts, reportedly diagnosed cytomegalovirus status with high specificity and sensitivity.

The germline V gene has CDR1 MNHNS and CDR2 SASEGT. There are 16 residues in the CDR3. The V and J ends lost 4 bases and 4 bases, in that order; junction bases with no gene match: 7. This sequence joins TRBV6-1 and TRBJ2-2; 9 bases map to TRBD2. Sequencing was done on a sample of PBMCs. The sequence was collected from a boy younger than 10 in good health and CMV-seronegative. Written as DNA, the CDR3 is TGTGCCAGCAGTGGTCTGGCGGGGGGGTCCACCGGGGAGCTGTTTTTT. Translating gives CASSGLAGGSTGELFF.